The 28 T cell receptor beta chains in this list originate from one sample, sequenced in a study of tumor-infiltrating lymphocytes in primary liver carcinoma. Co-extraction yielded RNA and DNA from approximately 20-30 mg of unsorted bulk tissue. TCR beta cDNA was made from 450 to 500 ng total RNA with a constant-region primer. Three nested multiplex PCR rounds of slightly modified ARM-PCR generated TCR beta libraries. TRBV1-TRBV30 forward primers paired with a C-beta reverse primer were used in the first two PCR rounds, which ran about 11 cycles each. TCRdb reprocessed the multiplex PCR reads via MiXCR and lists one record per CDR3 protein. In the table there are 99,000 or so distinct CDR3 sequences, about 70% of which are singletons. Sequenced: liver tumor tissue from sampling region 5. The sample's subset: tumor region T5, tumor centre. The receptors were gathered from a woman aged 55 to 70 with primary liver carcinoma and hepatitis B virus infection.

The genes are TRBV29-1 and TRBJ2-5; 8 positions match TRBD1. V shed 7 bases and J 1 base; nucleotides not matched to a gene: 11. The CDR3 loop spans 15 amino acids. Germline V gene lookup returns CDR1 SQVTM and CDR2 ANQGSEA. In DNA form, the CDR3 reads TGCAGCGCGGAAGGGGGGACAGGTGGCCAAGAGACCCAGTACTTC. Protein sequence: CSAEGGTGGQETQYF.

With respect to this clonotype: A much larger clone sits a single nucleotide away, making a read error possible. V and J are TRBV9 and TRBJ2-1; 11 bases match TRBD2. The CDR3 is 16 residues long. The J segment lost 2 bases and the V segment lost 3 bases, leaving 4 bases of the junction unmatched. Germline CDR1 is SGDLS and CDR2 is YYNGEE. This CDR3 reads CASSDLAGGPYNEQFF. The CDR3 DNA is TGTGCCAGCAGCGATCTAGCGGGGGGCCCCTACAATGAGCAGTTCTTC.

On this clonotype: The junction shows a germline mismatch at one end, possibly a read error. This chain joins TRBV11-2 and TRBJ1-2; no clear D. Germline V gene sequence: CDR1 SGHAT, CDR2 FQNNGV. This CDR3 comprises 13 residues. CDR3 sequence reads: CACSLNRNYGYTF. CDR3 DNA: TGTGCCTGCAGCTTAAACAGAAACTATGGCTACACCTTC.

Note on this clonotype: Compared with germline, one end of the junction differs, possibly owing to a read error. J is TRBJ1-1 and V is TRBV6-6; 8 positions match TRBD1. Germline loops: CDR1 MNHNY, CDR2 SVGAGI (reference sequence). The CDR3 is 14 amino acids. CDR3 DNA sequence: TGTGCAAGCAGTTTTGACAGGGGAAACACTGAAGCTTCCTTT. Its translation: CASSFDRGNTEASF.

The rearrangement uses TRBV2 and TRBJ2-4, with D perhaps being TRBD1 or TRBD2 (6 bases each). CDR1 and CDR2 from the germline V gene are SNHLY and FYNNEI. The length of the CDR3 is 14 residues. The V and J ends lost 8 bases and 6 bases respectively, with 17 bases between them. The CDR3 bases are TGTGCCAGCTGGGCCGGGGGCGGGGTAAACATTCAGTACTTC. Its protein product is CASWAGGGVNIQYF.

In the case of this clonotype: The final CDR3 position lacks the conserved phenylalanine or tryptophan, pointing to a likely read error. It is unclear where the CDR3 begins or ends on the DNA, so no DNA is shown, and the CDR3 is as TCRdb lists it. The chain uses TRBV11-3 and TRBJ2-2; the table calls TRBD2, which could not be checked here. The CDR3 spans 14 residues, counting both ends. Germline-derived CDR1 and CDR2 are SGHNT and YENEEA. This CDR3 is CANRGTRATGELLL.

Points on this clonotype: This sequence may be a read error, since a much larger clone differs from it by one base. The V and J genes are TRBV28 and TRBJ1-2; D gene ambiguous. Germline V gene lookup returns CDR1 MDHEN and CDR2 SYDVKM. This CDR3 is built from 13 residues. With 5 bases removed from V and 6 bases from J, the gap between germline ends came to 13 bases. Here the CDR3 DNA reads TGTGCCAGCAGTGACCAGCTTAGGGATGGCTACACCTTC. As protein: CASSDQLRDGYTF.

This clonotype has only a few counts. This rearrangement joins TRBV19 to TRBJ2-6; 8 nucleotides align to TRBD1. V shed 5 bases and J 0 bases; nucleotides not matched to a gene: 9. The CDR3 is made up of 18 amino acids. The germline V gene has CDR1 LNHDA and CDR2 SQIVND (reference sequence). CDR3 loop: CASSGSQGGSSGANVLTF. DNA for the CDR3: TGTGCCAGTAGTGGGTCACAGGGGGGCTCCTCTGGGGCCAACGTCCTGACTTTC.

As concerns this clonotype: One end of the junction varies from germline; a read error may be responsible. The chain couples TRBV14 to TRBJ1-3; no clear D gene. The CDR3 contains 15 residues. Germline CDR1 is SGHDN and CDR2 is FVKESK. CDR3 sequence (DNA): TGTGCCAGCAGCCAAGACGGGAACTCTGGAAACGCCATATATTTT. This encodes CASSQDGNSGNAIYF. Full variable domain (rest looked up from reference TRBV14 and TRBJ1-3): EAGVTQFPSHSVIEKGQTVTLRCDPISGHDNLYWYRRVMGKEIKFLLHFVKESKQDESGMPNNRFLAERTGGTYSTLKVQPAELEDSGVYFCASSQDGNSGNAIYFGEGSWLTVV.

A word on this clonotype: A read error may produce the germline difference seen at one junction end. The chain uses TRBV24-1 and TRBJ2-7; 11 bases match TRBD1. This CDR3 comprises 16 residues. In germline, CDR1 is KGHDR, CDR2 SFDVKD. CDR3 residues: CATTATGQGATYEQYF. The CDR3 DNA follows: TGTGCCACCACTGCAACTGGACAGGGGGCTACCTACGAGCAGTATTTC.

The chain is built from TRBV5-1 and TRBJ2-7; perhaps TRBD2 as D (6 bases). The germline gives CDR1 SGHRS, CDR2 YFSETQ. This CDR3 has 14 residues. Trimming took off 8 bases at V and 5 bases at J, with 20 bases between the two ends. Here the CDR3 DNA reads TGCGCCAGTTGCTCCTCCGGGAGCCGAGACGAGCAGTACTTC. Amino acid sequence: CASCSSGSRDEQYF.

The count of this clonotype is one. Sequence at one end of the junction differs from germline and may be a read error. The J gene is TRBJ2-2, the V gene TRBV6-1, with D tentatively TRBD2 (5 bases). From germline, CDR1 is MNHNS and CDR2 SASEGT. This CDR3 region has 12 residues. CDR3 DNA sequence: TGTGCCAACAGCCCGAACACCGGGGAACTGTTTTTT. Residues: CANSPNTGELFF.

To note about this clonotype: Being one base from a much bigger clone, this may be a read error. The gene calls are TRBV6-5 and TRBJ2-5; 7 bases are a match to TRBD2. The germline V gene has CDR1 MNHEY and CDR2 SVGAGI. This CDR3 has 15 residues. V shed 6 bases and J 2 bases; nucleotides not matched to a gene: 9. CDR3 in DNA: TGTGCCAGCAGGCCAGTCCTAGCGGTTCAAGAGACCCAGTACTTC. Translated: CASRPVLAVQETQYF.

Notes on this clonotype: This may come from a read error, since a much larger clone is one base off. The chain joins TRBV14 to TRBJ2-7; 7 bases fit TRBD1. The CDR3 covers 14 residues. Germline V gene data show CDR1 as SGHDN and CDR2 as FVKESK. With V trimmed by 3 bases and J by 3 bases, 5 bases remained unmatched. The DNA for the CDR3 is TGTGCCAGCAGCCAGTGGACAGGTGACTACGAGCAGTACTTC. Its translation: CASSQWTGDYEQYF.

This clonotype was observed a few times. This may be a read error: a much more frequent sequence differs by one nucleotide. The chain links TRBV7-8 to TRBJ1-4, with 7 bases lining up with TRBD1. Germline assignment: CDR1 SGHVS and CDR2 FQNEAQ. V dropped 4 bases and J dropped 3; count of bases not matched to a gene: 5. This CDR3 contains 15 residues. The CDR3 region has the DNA TGTGCCAGCAGCTGCCGACAGGGTTCTAATGAAAAACTGTTTTTT. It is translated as CASSCRQGSNEKLFF.

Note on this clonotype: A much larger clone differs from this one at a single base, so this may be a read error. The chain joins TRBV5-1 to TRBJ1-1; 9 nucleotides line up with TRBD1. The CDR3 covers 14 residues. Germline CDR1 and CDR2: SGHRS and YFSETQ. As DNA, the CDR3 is TGCACCAGCAGCTTGACAGGGGGTCGGGCTGAAGCTTTCTTT. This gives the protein CTSSLTGGRAEAFF.

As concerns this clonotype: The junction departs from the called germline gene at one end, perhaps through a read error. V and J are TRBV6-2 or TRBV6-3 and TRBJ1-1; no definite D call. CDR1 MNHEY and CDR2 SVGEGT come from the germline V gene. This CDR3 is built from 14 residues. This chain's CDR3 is CTSSPQGDRTEAFF. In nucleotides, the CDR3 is TGTACCAGCAGTCCCCAAGGAGATAGGACTGAAGCTTTCTTT.

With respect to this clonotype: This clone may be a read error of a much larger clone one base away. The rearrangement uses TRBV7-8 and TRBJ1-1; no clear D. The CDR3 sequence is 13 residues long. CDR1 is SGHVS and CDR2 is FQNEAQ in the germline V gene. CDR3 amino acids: CASSIKPNIEAFF. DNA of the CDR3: TGTGCCAGCAGCATCAAACCGAACATTGAAGCTTTCTTT. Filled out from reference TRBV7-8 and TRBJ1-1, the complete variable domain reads GAGVSQSPRYKVAKRGQDVALRCDPISGHVSLFWYQQALGQGPEFLTYFQNEAQLDKSGLPSDRFFAERPEGSVSTLKIQRTQQEDSAVYLCASSIKPNIEAFFGQGTRLTVV.

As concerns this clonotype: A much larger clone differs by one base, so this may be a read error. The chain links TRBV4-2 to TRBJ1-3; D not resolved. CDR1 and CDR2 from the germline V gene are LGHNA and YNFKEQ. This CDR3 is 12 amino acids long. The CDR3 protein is CASIQDFNTIYF. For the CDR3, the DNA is TGTGCCAGCATCCAAGATTTCAACACCATATATTTT.

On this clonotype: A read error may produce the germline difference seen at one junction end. CDR3 sequence (DNA): TGTTCCAGCAGCTTGGTGGACATGAATACTTACGAGCAGTATTTC. Its translation is CSSSLVDMNTYEQYF. The genes are TRBV5-6 and TRBJ2-7; maybe TRBD1 (5 bases). Per the germline V gene, CDR1 is SGHDT and CDR2 is YYEEEE. The CDR3 runs 15 residues.

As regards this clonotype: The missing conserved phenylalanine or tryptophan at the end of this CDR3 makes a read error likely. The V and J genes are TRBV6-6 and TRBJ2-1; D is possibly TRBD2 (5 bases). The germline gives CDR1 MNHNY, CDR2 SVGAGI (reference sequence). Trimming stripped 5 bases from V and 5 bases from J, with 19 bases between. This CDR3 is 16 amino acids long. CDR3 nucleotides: TGTGCCAGCAGTACCTCCAGCGGATCTTCCCACAATGAGCAGTTCTCC. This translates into CASSTSSGSSHNEQFS.

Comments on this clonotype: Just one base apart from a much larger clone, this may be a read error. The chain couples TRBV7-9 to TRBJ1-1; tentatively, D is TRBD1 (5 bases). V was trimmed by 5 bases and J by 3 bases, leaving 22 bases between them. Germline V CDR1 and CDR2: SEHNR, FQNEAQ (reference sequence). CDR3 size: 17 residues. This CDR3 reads CASSRVGAGVMDTEAFF. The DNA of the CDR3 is TGTGCCAGCAGCCGCGTTGGTGCGGGGGTCATGGACACTGAAGCTTTCTTT.

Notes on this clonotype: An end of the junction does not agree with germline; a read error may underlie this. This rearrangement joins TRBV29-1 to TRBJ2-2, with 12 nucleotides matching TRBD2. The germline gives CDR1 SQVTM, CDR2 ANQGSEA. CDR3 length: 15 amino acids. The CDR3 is CSVSRGTSGCGELLF. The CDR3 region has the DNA TGCAGCGTTTCGAGGGGGACTAGCGGGTGCGGGGAGCTGCTTTTT.

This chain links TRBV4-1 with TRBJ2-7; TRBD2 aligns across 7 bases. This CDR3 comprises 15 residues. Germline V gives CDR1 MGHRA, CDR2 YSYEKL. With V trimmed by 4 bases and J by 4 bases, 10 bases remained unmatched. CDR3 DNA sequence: TGCGCCAGCAGCCTCCGGGTACTGGGAGGGTACGAGCAGTACTTC. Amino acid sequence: CASSLRVLGGYEQYF.

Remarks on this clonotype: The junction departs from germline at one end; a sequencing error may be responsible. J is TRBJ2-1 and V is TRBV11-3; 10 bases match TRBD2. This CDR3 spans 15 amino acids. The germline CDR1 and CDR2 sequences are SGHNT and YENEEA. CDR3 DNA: TGTGTCAGCAGCTTAGGCCTAGCGGGAGATCAGGAGCAGTTCTTC. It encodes CVSSLGLAGDQEQFF.

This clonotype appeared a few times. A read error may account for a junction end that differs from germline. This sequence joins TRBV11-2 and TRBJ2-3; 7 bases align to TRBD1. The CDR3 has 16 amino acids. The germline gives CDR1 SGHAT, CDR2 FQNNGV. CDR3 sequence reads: CASSLTGQVITDTQYF. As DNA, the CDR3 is TGTGCTAGCAGCTTAACCGGACAGGTGATCACAGATACGCAGTATTTT.

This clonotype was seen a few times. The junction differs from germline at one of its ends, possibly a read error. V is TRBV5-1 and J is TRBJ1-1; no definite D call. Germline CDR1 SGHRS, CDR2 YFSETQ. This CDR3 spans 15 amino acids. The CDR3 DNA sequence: TGCGCCGGCAGCTTCGGCGGACCCATGAACACTGAAGCTTTCTTT. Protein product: CAGSFGGPMNTEAFF.

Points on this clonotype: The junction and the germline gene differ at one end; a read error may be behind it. In nucleotides, the CDR3 is TGTACCAGCAGTGAGACGGCGGGGGGGCAAGGCACAGATACACAGTATTTT. It is translated as CTSSETAGGQGTDTQYF. The chain is built from TRBV6-1 and TRBJ2-3; 9 bases are shared with TRBD2. The length of the CDR3 is 17 residues. Germline loops: CDR1 MNHNS, CDR2 SASEGT.